This T cell receptor (beta chain) was captured by sequencing in a study of T-cell memory formation after mild COVID-19. Across the study: TCR clusters were mostly donor specific. Findings and caveats of the study: The study found contracting CD4+ clones mainly in CM and EM and contracting CD8+ clones in EMRA.

V was clipped by 5 bases and J by 0 bases, with 11 bases between them. In germline, CDR1 is MNHEY, CDR2 SVGAGI. The CDR3 spans 16 residues. A note on this clonotype: The antigen remains undetermined.

In TCRdb, the 5' RACE reads were re-called with MiXCR into one record per CDR3 protein. The table has 470,000 or so distinct CDR3 sequences, around a sixth seen once; the top ten hold roughly 12%. The receptor was isolated from an adult woman who had mild COVID-19 (a few samples of this study predate the infection). Cell type and time point are not known. The chain uses TRBV6-5 and TRBJ2-6; the D is unclear. Sequenced sample: PBMCs or a T cell subset sorted from them (not recorded which). The CDR3 here is CASSEALVSGANVLTF. CDR3 bases: TGTGCCAGCAGTGAGGCCCTTGTCTCTGGGGCCAACGTCCTGACTTTC.